A selection of T cell receptor beta chains follows, all from one sample in a study of T cell repertoires in cytomegalovirus infection. MiXCR, applied by TCRdb to the reads, yields one record per CDR3 protein. The sample has approximately 630,000 distinct CDR3 sequences; less than 25% are singletons. The sequencing input was CD8+ T cells from PBMCs. Every receptor here comes from a human donor in good health (CMV status not recorded). Some clones in this sample may be carry-over from other donors' samples. Both conserved end residues are part of each CDR3. Fields, in order: V gene, J gene, D gene, clone size, CDR3 protein, CDR3 DNA. D genes are given only for firm matches. Only some rows state a clone size, as once, few, many or a class for expanded clones.

TRBV28	TRBJ2-1	NA	NA	CASSLSHGGYNEQFF	TGTGCCAGCAGTTTAAGCCACGGGGGCTACAATGAGCAGTTCTTC
TRBV29-1	TRBJ1-1	NA	few	CSGFKEGEAFF	TGCAGCGGGTTTAAGGAGGGTGAAGCTTTCTTT
TRBV28	TRBJ2-1	NA	few	CASNPKGTAYNEQFF	TGTGCCAGCAACCCGAAGGGGACTGCTTACAATGAGCAGTTCTTC
TRBV20-1	TRBJ2-7	NA	NA	CRVQGEGEQYF	TGCAGGGTACAGGGTGAGGGCGAGCAGTACTTC
TRBV12-3/TRBV12-4	TRBJ2-5	TRBD1	NA	CVSSLGQAETQYF	TGTGTCAGCAGTTTGGGACAGGCAGAGACCCAGTACTTC
TRBV7-6	TRBJ1-1	NA	NA	CASRDEMNTEAFF	TGTGCCAGCAGGGACGAGATGAACACTGAAGCTTTCTTT
TRBV12-3/TRBV12-4	TRBJ2-1	NA	many	CASRSNSYNEQFF	TGTGCCAGCAGGAGCAACTCCTACAATGAGCAGTTCTTC
TRBV6-5	TRBJ2-1	TRBD2	many	CASSLAGGGNNEQFF	TGTGCCAGCAGTTTAGCGGGGGGGGGGAACAATGAGCAGTTCTTC
TRBV20-1	TRBJ1-5	NA	NA	CSASPDIRKGFSNQPQHF	TGCAGTGCTTCTCCGGACATCCGAAAAGGCTTTAGCAATCAGCCCCAGCATTTT
TRBV7-9	TRBJ2-5	TRBD2	few	CASSLPSGGTETQYF	TGTGCCAGCAGCTTACCCAGCGGGGGGACAGAGACCCAGTACTTC
TRBV6-4	TRBJ1-4	NA	once	CASSDWPNEKLFF	TGTGCCAGCAGTGACTGGCCAAATGAAAAACTGTTTTTT
TRBV7-8	TRBJ2-7	TRBD1	many	CASSLGQGKFSYEQYF	TGTGCCAGCAGCCTTGGACAGGGAAAATTCTCCTACGAGCAGTACTTC
TRBV12-3/TRBV12-4	TRBJ2-2	NA	many	CASSFDSPNTGELFF	TGTGCCAGCAGCTTCGACAGCCCGAACACCGGGGAGCTGTTTTTT
TRBV7-9	TRBJ2-5	NA	once	CASSPEVTSRETQYF	TGTGCCAGCAGCCCGGAGGTCACCTCTAGGGAGACCCAGTACTTC
TRBV7-9	TRBJ1-1	NA	few	CASSDGASTEAFF	TGTGCCAGCAGCGACGGTGCTTCCACTGAAGCTTTCTTT
TRBV7-9	TRBJ2-5	TRBD2	NA	CASSSSGLAVQETKYF	TGTGCCAGCAGCTCGTCGGGACTAGCGGTACAAGAGACCAAGTACTTC
TRBV20-1	TRBJ1-1	NA	few	CSAGSVVNTEAFF	TGCAGTGCGGGAAGTGTGGTGAACACTGAAGCTTTCTTT
TRBV7-2	TRBJ2-1	NA	many	CASSSARYPPAEQFF	TGTGCCAGCAGCTCAGCAAGGTATCCCCCCGCTGAGCAGTTCTTC
TRBV14	TRBJ1-1	NA	NA	CASSRITGINTEAFF	TGTGCCAGCAGCAGAATAACAGGGATAAACACTGAAGCTTTCTTT
TRBV7-8	TRBJ2-5	NA	few	CASSRQLSQETQYF	TGTGCCAGCAGTCGACAGCTTAGCCAAGAGACCCAGTACTTC
TRBV9	TRBJ1-1	TRBD1	few	CASSPGGQGFSEAFF	TGTGCCAGCAGCCCCGGGGGACAGGGGTTCTCTGAAGCTTTCTTT
TRBV10-2	TRBJ1-1	NA	NA	CASAPTGMNTEAFF	TGCGCCAGCGCACCGACTGGAATGAACACTGAAGCTTTCTTT
TRBV6-1	TRBJ2-6	NA	few	CASSGHQSGANVLTF	TGTGCCAGCAGTGGACACCAATCTGGGGCCAACGTCCTGACTTTC
TRBV28	TRBJ1-5	NA	few	CASREQGGNQPQHF	TGTGCCAGCCGGGAGCAGGGTGGTAATCAGCCCCAGCATTTT